This TCR beta chain emerged from a study of cytomegalovirus exposure and HLA in healthy donors. Both 60 Vbeta primers and 13 Jbeta primers went into the PCR. Clones were sequenced by immunoSEQ multiplex PCR, and TCRdb holds only the in-frame ones, with some missing. The data show some 170,000 clones, 70% to 85% seen once. General observations from the study: When presence/absence was analysed, sequencing depth was taken to be roughly uniform across donors. The study labeled roughly 160 TCR beta chains cytomegalovirus-associated. When a later analysis compared HLA-associated TCR beta chains with equally common others, the HLA-associated chains turned out to be more clonally expanded and to have lower generation probabilities.

This clone was seen once. Its antigen is still unknown. The junction had 5 bases not matched to a gene; V was cut back by 3 bases and J by 3 bases. Germline V gene data show CDR1 as SGHNT and CDR2 as YYREEE (reference sequence). The CDR3 runs 15 residues. V usage is TRBV5-4 and J usage is TRBJ2-7; TRBD1 aligns across 11 bases. Sequencing was performed on PBMCs. The TCR was taken from a human donor in good health. The CDR3 here is CASSSGTGGRYEQYF. In DNA form, the CDR3 reads TGTGCCAGCAGCTCCGGGACAGGGGGTCGCTACGAGCAGTACTTC.